The clone carrying this T cell receptor beta chain occurred a few times. The antigen is undetermined. 5'-RACE, quantitative and with molecular barcodes, yielded the TCR beta libraries. A single record per CDR3 protein comes from TCRdb applying MiXCR to the 5' RACE reads. This table holds 35,000 or so distinct CDR3 sequences, approximately 15% found once. The data originate from a study of CD8 T cells in ankylosing spondylitis. The CDR3 spans 16 residues. The germline gives CDR1 MNHNY, CDR2 SVGAGI (reference sequence). The ends lost 5 bases at V and 5 bases at J; junction bases unmatched: 7. Regarding the study as a whole: CD8+ by phenotype, disease-linked clones were relatively rare in peripheral blood. A TCR beta motif made of about eight highly homologous variants seemed typical of ankylosing spondylitis blood.

The TCR originated in a male donor with ankylosing spondylitis or in good health (not recorded which). Specimen: blood. The genes are TRBV6-6 and TRBJ2-3; 13 bases are a match to TRBD2. The CDR3 coding sequence is TGTGCCAGCAGTCGAACTAGCGGGGGGGCCGTAGATACGCAGTATTTT. This encodes CASSRTSGGAVDTQYF.